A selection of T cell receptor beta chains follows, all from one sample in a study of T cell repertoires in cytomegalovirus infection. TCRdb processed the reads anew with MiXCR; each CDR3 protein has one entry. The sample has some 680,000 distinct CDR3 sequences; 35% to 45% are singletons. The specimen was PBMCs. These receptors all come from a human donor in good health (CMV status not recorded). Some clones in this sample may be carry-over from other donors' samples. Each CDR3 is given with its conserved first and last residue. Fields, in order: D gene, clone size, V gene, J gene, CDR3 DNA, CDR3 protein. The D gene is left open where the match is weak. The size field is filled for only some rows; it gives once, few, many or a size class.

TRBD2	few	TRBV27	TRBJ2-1	TGTGCCAGCAGTTCGAAAACTAGCGGGAAGGTCTACAATGAGCAGTTCTTC	CASSSKTSGKVYNEQFF
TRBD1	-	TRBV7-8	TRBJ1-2	TGTGCCAGCAGCCCACAACAGGGGGCCTTAGGCTACACCTTC	CASSPQQGALGYTF
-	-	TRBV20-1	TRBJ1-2	TGCAGTGCCCCAGGAGACGCCTATGGCTACACCTTC	CSAPGDAYGYTF
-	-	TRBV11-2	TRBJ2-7	TGTGCCAGCAGCTTAACAGGGTTATACGAGCAGTACTTC	CASSLTGLYEQYF
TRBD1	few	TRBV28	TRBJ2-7	TGTGCCAGCAGTTTATACGGACAGGAAGAGTCCTACGAGCAGTACTTC	CASSLYGQEESYEQYF
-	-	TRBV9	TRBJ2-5	TGTGCCAGCAGTAAAGCGGGTAGGAGGGAGACCCAGTACTTC	CASSKAGRRETQYF
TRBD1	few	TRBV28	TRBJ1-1	TGTGCCAGCAGTTACAGGGGGCAGAACACTGAAGCTTTCTTT	CASSYRGQNTEAFF
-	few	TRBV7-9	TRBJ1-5	TGTGCCAGCAGCTTCGGTCACAGTGTGGGCAATCAGCCCCAGCATTTT	CASSFGHSVGNQPQHF
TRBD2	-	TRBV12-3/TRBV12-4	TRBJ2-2	TGTGCCAGCAGTTTAAGGCTGGGGGGGGGGACCGGGGAGCTGTTTTTT	CASSLRLGGGTGELFF
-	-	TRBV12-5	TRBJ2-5	TGTGCTAGTGGTTTAGAGGAGACCCAGTACTTC	CASGLEETQYF
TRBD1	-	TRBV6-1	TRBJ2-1	TGTGCCAGCAGTGAAGAGGACAGGATGGCGAATGAGCAGTTCTTC	CASSEEDRMANEQFF
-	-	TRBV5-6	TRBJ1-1	TGTGCCCGCAGCTTGGAGGGTTCGGGTTATAATACTGAAGCTTTCTTT	CARSLEGSGYNTEAFF
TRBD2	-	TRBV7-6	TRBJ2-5	TGTGCCAGCAGCCGAAAGACTAGCGGGGGGGCCACAGAGACCCAGTACTTC	CASSRKTSGGATETQYF
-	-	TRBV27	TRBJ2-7	TGTGCCAGCAGTTTCGGGCCCCTCCAGGCCTACGAGCAGTACTTC	CASSFGPLQAYEQYF
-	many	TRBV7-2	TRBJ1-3	TGTGCCAGCAGCTTAGAGTCGGCCAGGTTCTCCTCTGGAAACACCATATATTTT	CASSLESARFSSGNTIYF
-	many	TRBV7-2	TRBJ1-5	TGTGCCAGCAGCTTAGAACACCCGAGGGGCCCCCAGCATTTT	CASSLEHPRGPQHF
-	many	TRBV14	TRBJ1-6	TGTGCCAGCAGCGCAGACGCCAGCTCCCCCCTCCACTTT	CASSADASSPLHF
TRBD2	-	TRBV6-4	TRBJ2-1	TGTGCCAGCAGTGACCGTCTGAGGGAGGGATTCAATGAGCAGTTCTTC	CASSDRLREGFNEQFF
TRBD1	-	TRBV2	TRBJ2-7	TGTGCCGTACAGGGGGCCGGCTACGAGCAGTACTTC	CAVQGAGYEQYF
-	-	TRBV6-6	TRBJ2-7	TGTGCCAGCAGCGTGGGGACGGATTCGCGGCAGTACTTC	CASSVGTDSRQYF
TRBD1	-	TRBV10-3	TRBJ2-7	TGTGCCATCAGTTCCGGGACAGGGTCCTACGAGCAGTACTTC	CAISSGTGSYEQYF
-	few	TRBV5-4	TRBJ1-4	TGTGCCAGCAGCAGTGGTAGGGGAAGGGACGAAAAACTGTTTTTT	CASSSGRGRDEKLFF
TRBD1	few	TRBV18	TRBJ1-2	TGTGCCAGCTCACCAAAGGCTAACAGGGGAGTTTATGGCTACACCTTC	CASSPKANRGVYGYTF
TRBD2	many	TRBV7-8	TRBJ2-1	TGTGCCAGCAGCTTACCCCTAGCGGGAGGGCCTGTCGATGAGCAGTTCTTC	CASSLPLAGGPVDEQFF
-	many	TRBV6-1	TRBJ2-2	TGTGCCAGCAGTCGAGGCGGGACTTTAGCGGTCGGGGAGCTGTTTTTT	CASSRGGTLAVGELFF
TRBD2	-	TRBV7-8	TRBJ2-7	TGTGCCAGCAGCTCGACTAGCTCTGGCGAGCAGTACTTC	CASSSTSSGEQYF
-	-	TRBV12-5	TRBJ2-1	TGTGCTAGTGGCGGGGCCGTTTACAATGAGCAGTTCTTC	CASGGAVYNEQFF
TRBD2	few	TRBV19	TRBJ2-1	TGTGCCAGTAGACCTCGAAGTAGCGGGAGGGAGAGGAATGAGCAGTTCTTC	CASRPRSSGRERNEQFF
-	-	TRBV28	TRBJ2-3	TGTGCCAGCATTCTCGACGGAGAGCGGTGGACGCAGTATTTT	CASILDGERWTQYF
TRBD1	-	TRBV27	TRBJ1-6	TGTGCCAGCAGAGGACAGGGGGGTCCACCCCTCCACTTT	CASRGQGGPPLHF
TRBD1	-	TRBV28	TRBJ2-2	TGTGCCAGCAGTTTACTTGCGACAGGGTTTGTCGGGGAGCTGTTTTTT	CASSLLATGFVGELFF
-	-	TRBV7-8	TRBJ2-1	TGTGCCAGCAGCTTAGTTGGGCCTAGAGATGAGCAGTTCTTC	CASSLVGPRDEQFF
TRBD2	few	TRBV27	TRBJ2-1	TGTGCCAGCAGTTTCCAGCGGGAGGAGGCGAATGAGCAGTTCTTC	CASSFQREEANEQFF
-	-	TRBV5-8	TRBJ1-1	TGTGCCAGCAGCTTGGTCGGTGTGGTGTGGGACCAGGCCACAGAAGCTTTCTTT	CASSLVGVVWDQATEAFF
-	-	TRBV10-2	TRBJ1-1	TGCGCCAGCAGTGAATACACGATGAACACTGAAGCTTTCTTT	CASSEYTMNTEAFF
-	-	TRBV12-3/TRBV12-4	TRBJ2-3	TGTGCCAGCAGCCCCCAATCTAGCTTGGGAGATACGCAGTATTTT	CASSPQSSLGDTQYF
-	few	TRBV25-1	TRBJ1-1	TGTGCCAGCAGTGGGGAAGGGGAGCACATGAACACTGAAGCTTTCTTT	CASSGEGEHMNTEAFF
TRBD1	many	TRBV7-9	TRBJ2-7	TGTGCCACCACGCCGGGACAGGTCGATGGAGAGCAGTACTTC	CATTPGQVDGEQYF
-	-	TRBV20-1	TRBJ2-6	TGCAGTGCTAGTTCAGCGTTTTCGGGACGGATCTCTGGGGCCAACGTCCTGACTTTC	CSASSAFSGRISGANVLTF
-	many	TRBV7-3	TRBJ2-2	TGTGCCAGCACCTCAGACGGGGAGCTGTTTTTT	CASTSDGELFF
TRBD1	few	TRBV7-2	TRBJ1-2	TGTGCCAGCAGCCCCGGGACAGGGAGGTTTCAAGACTATGGCTACACCTTC	CASSPGTGRFQDYGYTF
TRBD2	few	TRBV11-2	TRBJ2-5	TGTGCCAGCAGCTCCCCGACTAGCGGGACACCAGAGACCCAGTACTTC	CASSSPTSGTPETQYF
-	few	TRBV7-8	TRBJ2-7	TGTGCCAGCAGCTTAGCTCCCAGGGGCAACGAGCAGTACTTC	CASSLAPRGNEQYF